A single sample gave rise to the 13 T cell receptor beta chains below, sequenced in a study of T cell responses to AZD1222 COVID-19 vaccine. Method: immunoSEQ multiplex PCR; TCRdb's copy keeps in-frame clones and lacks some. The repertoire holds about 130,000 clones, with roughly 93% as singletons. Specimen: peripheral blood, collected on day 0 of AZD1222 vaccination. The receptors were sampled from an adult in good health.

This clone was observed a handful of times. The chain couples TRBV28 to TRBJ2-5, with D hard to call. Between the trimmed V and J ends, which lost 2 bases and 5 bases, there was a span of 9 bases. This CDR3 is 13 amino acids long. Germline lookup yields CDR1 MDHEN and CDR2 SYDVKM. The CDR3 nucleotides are TGTGCCAGCAGTTTAGTACAAGAGGAGACCCAGTACTTC. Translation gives CASSLVQEETQYF.

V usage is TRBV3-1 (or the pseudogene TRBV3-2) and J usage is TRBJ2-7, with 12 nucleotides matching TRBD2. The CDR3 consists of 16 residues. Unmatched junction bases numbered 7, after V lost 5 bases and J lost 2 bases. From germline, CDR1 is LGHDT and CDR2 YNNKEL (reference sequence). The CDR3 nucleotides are TGTGCCAGCAGCTCATGGACTAGCGGGAACACCTACGAGCAGTACTTC. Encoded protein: CASSSWTSGNTYEQYF.

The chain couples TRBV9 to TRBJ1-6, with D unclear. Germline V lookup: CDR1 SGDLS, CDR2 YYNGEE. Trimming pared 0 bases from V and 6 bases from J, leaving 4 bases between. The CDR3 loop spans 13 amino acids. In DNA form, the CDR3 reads TGTGCCAGCAGCGTAGAATCTAATTCACCCCTCCACTTT. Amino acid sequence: CASSVESNSPLHF.

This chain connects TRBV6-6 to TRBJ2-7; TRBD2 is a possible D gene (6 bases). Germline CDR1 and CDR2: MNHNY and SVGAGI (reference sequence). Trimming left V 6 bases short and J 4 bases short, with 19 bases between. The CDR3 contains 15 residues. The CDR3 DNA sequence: TGTGCCAGCAGCCCAGCCTTGGGCCGGGGGTACGAGCAGTACTTC. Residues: CASSPALGRGYEQYF.

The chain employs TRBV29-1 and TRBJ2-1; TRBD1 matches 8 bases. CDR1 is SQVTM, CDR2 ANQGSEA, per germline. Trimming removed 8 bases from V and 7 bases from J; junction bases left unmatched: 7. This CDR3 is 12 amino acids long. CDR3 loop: CSTPGGLNEQFF. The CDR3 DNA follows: TGCAGCACCCCAGGGGGCCTTAATGAGCAGTTCTTC.

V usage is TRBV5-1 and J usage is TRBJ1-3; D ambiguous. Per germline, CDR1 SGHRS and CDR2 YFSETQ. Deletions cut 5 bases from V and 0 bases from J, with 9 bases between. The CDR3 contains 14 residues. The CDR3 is CASSYGSSGNTIYF. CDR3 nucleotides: TGCGCCAGCAGTTACGGGAGCTCTGGAAACACCATATATTTT.

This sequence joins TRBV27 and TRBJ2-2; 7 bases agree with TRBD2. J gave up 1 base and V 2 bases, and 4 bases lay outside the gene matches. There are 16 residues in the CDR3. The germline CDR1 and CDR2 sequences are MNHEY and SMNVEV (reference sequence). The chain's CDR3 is CASSLALAENTGELFF. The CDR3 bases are TGTGCCAGCAGTTTAGCTCTAGCGGAGAACACCGGGGAGCTGTTTTTT.

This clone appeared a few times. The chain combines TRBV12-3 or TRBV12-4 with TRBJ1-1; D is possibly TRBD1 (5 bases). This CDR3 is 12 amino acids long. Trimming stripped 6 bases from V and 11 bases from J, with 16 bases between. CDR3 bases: TGTGCCAGCAGACGGGATTTGGGGGAGGCTTTCTTT. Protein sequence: CASRRDLGEAFF.

Here the CDR3 reads CASSLAASGNEQYF. The CDR3 DNA reads as TGTGCCAGCAGCTTAGCGGCTAGCGGGAACGAGCAGTACTTC. The chain couples TRBV7-9 to TRBJ2-7; 9 bases align to TRBD2. The CDR3 is 14 residues long. After removal of 0 bases from V and 5 bases from J, the junction contained 2 bases not matched to a gene. The germline V gene encodes CDR1 SEHNR and CDR2 FQNEAQ (reference sequence).

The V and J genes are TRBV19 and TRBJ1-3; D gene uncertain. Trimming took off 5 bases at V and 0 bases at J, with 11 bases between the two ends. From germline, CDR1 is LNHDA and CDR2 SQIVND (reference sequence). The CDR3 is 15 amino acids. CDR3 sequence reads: CASSRGANSGNTIYF. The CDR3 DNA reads TGTGCCAGTAGTCGGGGTGCCAACTCTGGAAACACCATATATTTT.

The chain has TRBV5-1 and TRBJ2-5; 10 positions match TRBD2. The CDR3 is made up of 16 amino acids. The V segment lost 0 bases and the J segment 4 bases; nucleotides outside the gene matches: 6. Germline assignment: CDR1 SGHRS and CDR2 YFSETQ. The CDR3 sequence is CASSLVLAGEGETQYF. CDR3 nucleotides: TGCGCCAGCAGCTTGGTTCTAGCGGGAGAGGGAGAGACCCAGTACTTC.

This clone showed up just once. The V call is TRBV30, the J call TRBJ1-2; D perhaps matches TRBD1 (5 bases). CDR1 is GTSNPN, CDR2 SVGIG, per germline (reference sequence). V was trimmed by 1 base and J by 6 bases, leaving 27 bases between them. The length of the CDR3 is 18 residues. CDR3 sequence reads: CAWSGSSSYRDPINGYTF. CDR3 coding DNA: TGTGCCTGGAGTGGAAGTTCCTCCTACCGGGACCCCATCAATGGCTACACCTTC.

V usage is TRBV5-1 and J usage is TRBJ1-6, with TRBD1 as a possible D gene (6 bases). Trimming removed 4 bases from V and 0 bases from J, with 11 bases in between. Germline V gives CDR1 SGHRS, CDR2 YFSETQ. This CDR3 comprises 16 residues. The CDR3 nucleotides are TGCGCCAGCAGCCCTCAAGGGGGCTCCTATAATTCACCCCTCCACTTT. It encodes CASSPQGGSYNSPLHF.